Detailed here is one TCR beta chain. J lost 4 bases, V lost 6 bases, and 4 bases had no gene match. Per the germline V gene, CDR1 is PRHDT and CDR2 is FYEKMQ (reference sequence). The CDR3 is made up of 14 amino acids. These data originate in a study of yellow fever vaccine responses in identical twins. Using its own MiXCR run on the RT-PCR reads, TCRdb lists one record per CDR3 protein. Of around 15,000 distinct CDR3 sequences listed, around 84% are singletons. This chain connects TRBV13 to TRBJ2-7; TRBD2 agrees at 12 bases. The sample in question was T cells from blood (PBMCs), unsorted or a sorted subset (not recorded which), obtained before or after yellow fever vaccination (not recorded which). The sequence came from a young woman who received the yellow fever vaccine. The CDR3 is CASRTSGRRYEQYF. CDR3 DNA: TGTGCCAGCAGGACTAGCGGGAGAAGGTACGAGCAGTACTTC.